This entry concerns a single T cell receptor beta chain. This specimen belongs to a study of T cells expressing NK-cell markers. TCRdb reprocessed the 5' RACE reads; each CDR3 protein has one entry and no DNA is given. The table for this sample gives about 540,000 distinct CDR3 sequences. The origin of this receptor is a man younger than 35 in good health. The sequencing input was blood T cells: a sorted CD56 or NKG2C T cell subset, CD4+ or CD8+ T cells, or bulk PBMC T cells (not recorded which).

This CDR3 is CASSLAAGENEQFF. The rearrangement links TRBV5-1 to TRBJ2-1; TCRdb gives TRBD1 as the D gene, but with no DNA this cannot be confirmed. Germline loops: CDR1 SGHRS, CDR2 YFSETQ. The CDR3 has 14 residues.